Listed below are T cell receptor beta chains from one sample, sequenced in a study of blood T cell repertoires in COVID-19. Here immunoSEQ multiplex PCR was the method, and the copy in TCRdb shows in-frame clones only, minus some. Here the sample spans around 150,000 clones, approximately 85% being singletons. The sequenced material came from peripheral blood. The receptors were sampled from a man in his forties with acute or convalescent COVID-19. Each CDR3 is given with its conserved first and last residue. D genes are given only for firm matches. A clone size is listed for some rows: how often the clone was seen (once, few, many), or a class if it is expanded.

>TRBV30|NA|TRBD1|TRBJ1-5
TGTGCCTGGAGTCTCGGGACAGATCAGCCCCAGCATTTT
CAWSLGTDQPQHF
>TRBV30|NA|TRBD2|TRBJ2-3
TGTGCCTGGAACCAGCGGGGGGGCGCAGATACGCAGTATTTT
CAWNQRGGADTQYF
>TRBV4-1|NA|TRBD1|TRBJ2-4
TGCGCCAGCAGCCAAGATTCCTCCGGGACAGGGTTAGCCAAAAACATTCAGTACTTC
CASSQDSSGTGLAKNIQYF
>TRBV19|NA|TRBD1|TRBJ1-5
TGTGCCAGTAGGGGACCCGGGACAGGGGATTCTCAGCCCCAGCATTTT
CASRGPGTGDSQPQHF
>TRBV18|NA|NA|TRBJ2-3
TGTGCCAGCTCACCTGCGGGAGATACGCAGTATTTT
CASSPAGDTQYF
>TRBV11-2|NA|NA|TRBJ2-7
TGTGCCAGCAGCTTAGGGATAGGGGTTCACAAGACCTTAAGGGAGCAGTACTTC
CASSLGIGVHKTLREQYF
>TRBV30|once|NA|TRBJ1-2
TGTGCCTGGAATTTTGGGGGAGGGGGATACTTC
CAWNFGGGGYF
>TRBV27|NA|TRBD1|TRBJ2-1
TGTGCCAGCAGTTTACGGGACAGGGGGACCTACAATGAGCAGTTCTTC
CASSLRDRGTYNEQFF
>TRBV9|NA|NA|TRBJ1-2
TGTGCCAGCAGCCTGAGCGGTCCGGATGGCTACACCTTC
CASSLSGPDGYTF
>TRBV10-2|NA|NA|TRBJ1-2
TGCGCCAGCAGTAACGGTATCTATGGCTACACCTTC
CASSNGIYGYTF
>TRBV13|few|NA|TRBJ2-7
TGTGCCAGCAGCTTCGACCCCGGGGAGCAGTACTTC
CASSFDPGEQYF
>TRBV6-5|NA|TRBD1|TRBJ2-7
TGTGCCAGCAGATTACACGACAGGGGAAACTACGAGCAGTACTTC
CASRLHDRGNYEQYF
>TRBV28|NA|TRBD1|TRBJ2-3
TGTGCCAGCAGTTCCGGGACAGCTAGCACAGATACGCAGTATTTT
CASSSGTASTDTQYF
>TRBV5-4|NA|TRBD1|TRBJ1-6
TGTGCCAGCAGCTCGGGGGCCGGGACAGGATCTTCACCCCTCCACTTT
CASSSGAGTGSSPLHF